This TCR beta chain was identified in a study of primary melanoma T cells and metastatic recurrence. As regards this clone: Its antigen is currently unknown.

Germline CDR1 LNHDA, CDR2 SQIVND (reference sequence). J was trimmed by 5 bases and V by 4 bases; bases with no gene match: 11. The CDR3 extends over 16 amino acids. Findings of the study overall: Combined with tumor thickness, T-cell fraction reportedly beat other histopathological additions.

The patients had surgically resected primary melanoma at risk of metastatic recurrence. This table comes from immunoSEQ multiplex PCR, and its TCRdb copy is limited to in-frame clones, with some not included. The data show more than 850 clones, with more than 75% seen just once and about 40% held by the top ten. This TCR was sampled from a human donor with melanoma. This chain links TRBV19 with TRBJ2-5; 9 positions agree with TRBD1. The sequenced material came from melanoma tumor tissue. In DNA, the CDR3 is TGTGCCAGTAGTACCCAACAGGGGGCGGCCCGGGAGACCCAGTACTTC. This translates into CASSTQQGAARETQYF.